The clone carrying this TCR beta chain showed up just once. The antigen is not known. The data belong to a study of OX40 agonist ivuxolimab in advanced cancers. Overall study: Patients were treated with ivuxolimab, an agonistic anti-OX40 (CD134) antibody. General observations from the study: Partial responders treated at 0.1-3.0 mg/kg exhibited clonal expansion among the lowest measured.

Data came from immunoSEQ multiplex PCR; TCRdb stores just in-frame clones and leaves some out. Among tens of thousands of clones listed, over 70% were seen once. Sequencing was performed on CD4+ or CD8+ T cells sorted from blood, taken in a trial of the OX40 agonist ivuxolimab. The sequence derives from an adult with an advanced solid tumor such as melanoma, head and neck, liver or kidney cancer.

As DNA, the CDR3 is TGTGCCAGCACACCGGGACAGGGTTCAGACATTCAGTACTTC. Translation: CASTPGQGSDIQYF. The J gene is TRBJ2-4, the V gene TRBV6-5; 9 nucleotides align to TRBD1. The CDR3 is 14 amino acids. The ends lost 7 bases at V and 8 bases at J; junction bases unmatched: 9. The germline V gene encodes CDR1 MNHEY and CDR2 SVGAGI.